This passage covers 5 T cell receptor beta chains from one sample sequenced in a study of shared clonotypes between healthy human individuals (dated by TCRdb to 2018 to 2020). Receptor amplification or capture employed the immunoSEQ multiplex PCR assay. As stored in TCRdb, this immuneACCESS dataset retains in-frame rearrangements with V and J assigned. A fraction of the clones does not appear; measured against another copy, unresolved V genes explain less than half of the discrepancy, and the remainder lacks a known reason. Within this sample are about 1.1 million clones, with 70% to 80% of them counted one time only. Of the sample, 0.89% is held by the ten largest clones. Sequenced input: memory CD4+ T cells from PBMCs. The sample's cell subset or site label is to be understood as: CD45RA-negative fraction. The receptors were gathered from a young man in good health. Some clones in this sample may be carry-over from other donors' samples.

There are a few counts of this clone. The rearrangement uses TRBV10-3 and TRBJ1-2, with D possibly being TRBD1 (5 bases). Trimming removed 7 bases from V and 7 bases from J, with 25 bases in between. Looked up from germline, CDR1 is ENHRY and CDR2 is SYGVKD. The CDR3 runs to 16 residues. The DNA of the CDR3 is TGTGCCATCATACCGGGACGGATACAGGATGTCGGTGGCTACACCTTC. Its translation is CAIIPGRIQDVGGYTF.

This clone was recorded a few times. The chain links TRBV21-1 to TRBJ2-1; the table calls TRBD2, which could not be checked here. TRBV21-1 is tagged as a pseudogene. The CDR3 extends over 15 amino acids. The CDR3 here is CASRWTSGPGDEQFF. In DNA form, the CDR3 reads TGTGCCAGCAGGTGGACTAGCGGGCCGGGCGATGAGCAGTTCTTC.

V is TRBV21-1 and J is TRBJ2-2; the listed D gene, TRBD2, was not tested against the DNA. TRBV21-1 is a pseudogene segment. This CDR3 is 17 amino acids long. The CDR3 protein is CASSTLLAGADTGELFF. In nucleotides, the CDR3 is TGTGCCAGCAGCACATTACTAGCGGGAGCGGACACCGGGGAGCTGTTTTTT.

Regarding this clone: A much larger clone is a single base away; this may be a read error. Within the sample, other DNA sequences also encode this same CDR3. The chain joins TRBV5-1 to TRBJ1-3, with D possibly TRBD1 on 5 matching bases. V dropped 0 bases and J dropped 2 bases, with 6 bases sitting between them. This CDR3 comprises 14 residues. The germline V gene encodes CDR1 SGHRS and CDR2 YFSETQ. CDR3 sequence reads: CASSLEGPGNTIYF. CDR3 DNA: TGCGCCAGCAGCTTGGAGGGGCCTGGAAACACCATATATTTT.

In DNA form, the CDR3 reads TGTGCCAGCAGTGACCGGGACAGGGAAAATAGCAATCAGCCCCAGCATTTT. It translates to CASSDRDRENSNQPQHF. The rearrangement uses TRBV6-4 and TRBJ1-5, with TRBD1 matching 9 bases. CDR1 is MRHNA and CDR2 is SNTAGT in the germline V gene. J was trimmed by 0 bases and V by 2 bases; bases with no gene match: 5. The CDR3 covers 17 residues.